This TCR beta chain was recovered during a study of cytomegalovirus exposure and HLA in healthy donors. Whole-study results and caveats: A missense DCLRE1C variant was associated with V- and J-gene trimming of TCR beta chains in a later analysis, and an independent cohort replicated the association. Reportedly, TCR beta sequences accurately predicted HLA-A and HLA-B alleles in most subjects.

The CDR3 runs 14 residues. Germline V gene lookup returns CDR1 SQVTM and CDR2 ANQGSEA. This PCR relied on a set of 60 Vbeta primers and 13 Jbeta primers. As processed by the authors: A follow-up analysis tallied about 80 million unique TCR beta chains, some 9.9 million shared. Sequencing used immunoSEQ multiplex PCR; TCRdb keeps in-frame clones, though not all of them. That table gives V, J and clone size, and the DNA gave D and trimming. This specimen shows tens of thousands of clones; the ten leading clones hold 2.5% to 3%. As for this clone: Its antigen is not known. One junction end does not reproduce the germline sequence, and a read error may be involved.

Sequenced sample: PBMCs. The chain is built from TRBV29-1 and TRBJ1-1, with TRBD1 matching 10 bases. This receptor was taken from a man between 35 and 55 years old in good health and CMV-seronegative. This CDR3 is CSFDSIGTGVGAFF. CDR3 DNA sequence: TGCAGCTTTGATTCGATCGGGACAGGGGTCGGAGCTTTCTTT.